A selection of T cell receptor beta chains follows, all from one sample in a study of sequential checkpoint blockade in melanoma. TCRdb keeps only in-frame clones here, not all; method: immunoSEQ multiplex PCR. This sample has 10,000 to 15,000 clones; around 68% occur once, and the top ten carry roughly 25%. Sequencing was performed on CD8+ T cells sorted from blood (inferred from file names), taken from a patient given nivolumab and ipilimumab in sequence. These receptors all come from a human donor with melanoma. Each CDR3 is given with its conserved first and last residue. D genes are given only for firm matches. Size is stated for part of the rows, as once, few or many counts, or as a class when the clone is expanded.

D gene	clone size	J gene	CDR3 length	V gene	CDR3 DNA	CDR3 protein
NA	NA	TRBJ1-4	16	TRBV6-6	TGTGCCAGCAGTTACAGCTACAGGGATGTAGGAGAAAAACTGTTTTTT	CASSYSYRDVGEKLFF
TRBD1	NA	TRBJ1-1	11	TRBV29-1	TGCAGCGTTGACAGGGGGCCTGAAGCTTTCTTT	CSVDRGPEAFF
TRBD1	NA	TRBJ1-5	18	TRBV12-5	TGTGCTAGTGGTTTGGTACTGGGACAGGACACGCAAAATCAGCCCCAGCATTTT	CASGLVLGQDTQNQPQHF
NA	NA	TRBJ2-5	14	TRBV7-5	TGTGCCAGAAGCTCTCCCGCAGGGGAAGAGACCCAGTACTTC	CARSSPAGEETQYF
NA	NA	TRBJ1-1	14	TRBV6-1	TGTGCCAGCACCAACAGGTGGGCCAACACTGAAGCTTTCTTT	CASTNRWANTEAFF
NA	NA	TRBJ2-3	15	TRBV5-4	TGTGCCAGCAGCTCACTAGGGGGGGCCACAGATACGCAGTATTTT	CASSSLGGATDTQYF
TRBD2	once	TRBJ2-3	15	TRBV13	TGTGCCAGCAGCGCGACTAGCGAGGACACAGATACGCAGTATTTT	CASSATSEDTDTQYF
NA	NA	TRBJ1-5	15	TRBV5-1	TGCGCCAGCAGCCTGGGCGGGGGCATGAATCAGCCCCAGCATTTT	CASSLGGGMNQPQHF
NA	few	TRBJ1-1	12	TRBV7-9	TGTGCCAGCAGCCTGGGGGGGGCTGAAGCTTTCTTT	CASSLGGAEAFF
TRBD1	NA	TRBJ1-3	15	TRBV6-4	TGTGCCAGCAGTGACAGGGGGCTAGAAGGAAACACCATATATTTT	CASSDRGLEGNTIYF
NA	NA	TRBJ1-1	15	TRBV7-9	TGTGCCAGCAGCTCCCCTTTGGGCCATGGGACTGAAGCTTTCTTT	CASSSPLGHGTEAFF
NA	NA	TRBJ1-1	15	TRBV19	TGTGCCAGTAGTCCCTCGGGGTACCTGAACACTGAAGCTTTCTTT	CASSPSGYLNTEAFF
TRBD1	NA	TRBJ2-7	15	TRBV19	TGTGCCAGTAGTATAGTTCCGACAGGGCTACACGAGCAGTACTTC	CASSIVPTGLHEQYF
NA	NA	TRBJ2-3	15	TRBV12-2	TGTGCAAGTCGCTTAGGGGGGACAGCCACAGATACGCAGTATTTT	CASRLGGTATDTQYF